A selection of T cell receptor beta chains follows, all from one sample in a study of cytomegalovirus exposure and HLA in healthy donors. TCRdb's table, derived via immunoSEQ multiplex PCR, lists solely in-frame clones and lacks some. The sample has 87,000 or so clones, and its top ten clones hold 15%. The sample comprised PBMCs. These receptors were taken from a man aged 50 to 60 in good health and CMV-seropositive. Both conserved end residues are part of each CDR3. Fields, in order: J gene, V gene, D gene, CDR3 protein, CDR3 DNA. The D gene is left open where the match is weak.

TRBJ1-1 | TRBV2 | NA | CAGRGGYLEAFF | TGTGCGGGCCGCGGGGGGTACCTGGAGGCTTTCTTT
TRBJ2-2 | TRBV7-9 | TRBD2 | CASSFSGRNTGELFF | TGTGCCAGCAGCTTTAGCGGGAGAAACACCGGGGAGCTGTTTTTT
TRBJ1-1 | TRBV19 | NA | CASSEAGMNTEAFF | TGTGCCAGTAGTGAAGCAGGTATGAACACTGAAGCTTTCTTT
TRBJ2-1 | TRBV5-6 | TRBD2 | CASRTGLAGGNEQFF | TGTGCCAGCAGGACGGGACTAGCGGGAGGCAATGAGCAGTTCTTC
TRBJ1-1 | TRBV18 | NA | CASSPRQYSNTEAFF | TGTGCCAGCTCACCTCGACAGTACTCGAACACTGAAGCTTTCTTT
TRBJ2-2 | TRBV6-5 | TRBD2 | CASSYLTGGAGELFF | TGTGCCAGCAGTTACTTAACGGGAGGCGCCGGGGAGCTGTTTTTT
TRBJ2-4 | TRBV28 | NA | CATTHRAKNIQYF | TGTGCCACAACTCACCGGGCCAAAAACATTCAGTACTTC
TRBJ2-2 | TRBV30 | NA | CAWRLDTNTGELFF | TGTGCCTGGAGATTGGACACGAACACCGGGGAGCTGTTTTTT
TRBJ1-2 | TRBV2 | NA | CATLPEAGRSEGYTF | TGTGCCACCCTACCGGAGGCAGGAAGAAGCGAGGGCTACACCTTC
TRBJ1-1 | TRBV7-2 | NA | CASSSRSPSLPREEAFF | TGTGCCAGCAGCTCAAGATCCCCGAGCCTCCCGAGGGAGGAAGCTTTCTTT
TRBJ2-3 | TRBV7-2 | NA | CASSFQGGDTQYF | TGTGCCAGCAGCTTCCAGGGTGGCGATACGCAGTATTTT
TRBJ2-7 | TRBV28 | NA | CASSLGHEQYF | TGTGCCAGCAGTTTGGGGCACGAGCAGTACTTC
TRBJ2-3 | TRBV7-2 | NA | CASSLALRTDTQYF | TGTGCCAGCAGCTTAGCTCTACGCACAGATACGCAGTATTTT
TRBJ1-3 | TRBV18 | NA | CASSPDGAGNRNTIYF | TGTGCCAGCTCACCCGACGGAGCAGGGAATCGAAACACCATATATTTT
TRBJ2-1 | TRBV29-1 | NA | CSARPYNEQFF | TGCAGCGCTAGACCGTACAATGAGCAGTTCTTC
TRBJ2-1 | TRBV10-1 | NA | CASSELGATYNEQFF | TGCGCCAGCAGTGAGTTGGGAGCGACCTACAATGAGCAGTTCTTC